A selection of T cell receptor beta chains follows, all from one sample in a study of cytomegalovirus exposure and HLA in healthy donors. Method: immunoSEQ multiplex PCR; TCRdb's copy keeps in-frame clones and lacks some. The data hold a few hundred thousand clones, with about 83% observed a single time. The sequenced sample consisted of PBMCs. These receptors came from a girl aged 5 to 17 in good health and CMV-seronegative. Each CDR3 is given with its conserved first and last residue.

J gene: TRBJ2-3
V gene: TRBV25-1
CDR3 protein: CASSPRGGGRDTQYF

J gene: TRBJ2-1
V gene: TRBV28
CDR3 protein: CASSGRSNEQFF

J gene: TRBJ2-7
V gene: TRBV7-9
CDR3 protein: CASSGGTSGGDEQYF

J gene: TRBJ1-5
V gene: TRBV21-1
CDR3 protein: CASSKERRGQGNRQPQHF

J gene: TRBJ2-5
V gene: TRBV5-4
CDR3 protein: CASSLGTGQETQYF

J gene: TRBJ1-5
V gene: TRBV7-2
CDR3 protein: CASSSRAPNQPQHF

J gene: TRBJ2-7
V gene: TRBV5-8
CDR3 protein: CASPQTGVDYEQYF

J gene: TRBJ2-1
V gene: TRBV25-1
CDR3 protein: CASHGLAGLTNEQFF

J gene: TRBJ1-1
V gene: TRBV4-3
CDR3 protein: CASSPGQGAPSNEAFF

J gene: TRBJ2-1
V gene: TRBV7-6
CDR3 protein: CASSLWGETYNEQFF

J gene: TRBJ1-2
V gene: TRBV5-1
CDR3 protein: CASSLAGQGAFNYGYTF

J gene: TRBJ1-1
V gene: TRBV27
CDR3 protein: CASSPWRGPVEAFF

J gene: TRBJ2-7
V gene: TRBV29-1
CDR3 protein: CSAVSGIYEQYF

J gene: TRBJ1-1
V gene: TRBV18
CDR3 protein: CASFIGQESSAFF

J gene: TRBJ1-1
V gene: TRBV6-5
CDR3 protein: CASSTGYEAFF

J gene: TRBJ2-3
V gene: TRBV7-3
CDR3 protein: CASSLAGGQNTQYF

J gene: TRBJ1-5
V gene: TRBV6-6
CDR3 protein: CASSYPTGQSQPQHF

J gene: TRBJ2-2
V gene: TRBV7-6
CDR3 protein: CASSSGNPNTGELFF

J gene: TRBJ2-1
V gene: TRBV19
CDR3 protein: CASSAFRGGYRNEQFF

J gene: TRBJ2-5
V gene: TRBV6-1
CDR3 protein: CASSTQTNQETQYF

J gene: TRBJ1-1
V gene: TRBV12-1
CDR3 protein: CASSFRRDRVVAFF

J gene: TRBJ2-7
V gene: TRBV30
CDR3 protein: CAWWKGTGTTYEQYF

J gene: TRBJ1-2
V gene: TRBV27
CDR3 protein: CASSLRVQKANYGYTF

J gene: TRBJ2-3
V gene: TRBV7-3
CDR3 protein: CASSRTGREADTQYF

J gene: TRBJ1-2
V gene: TRBV5-5
CDR3 protein: CASSLKTGGNYGYTF

J gene: TRBJ2-3
V gene: TRBV11-1
CDR3 protein: CASSPGRGDTQYF

J gene: TRBJ2-3
V gene: TRBV7-9
CDR3 protein: CASSLGSQLASRPQYF

J gene: TRBJ2-7
V gene: TRBV5-1
CDR3 protein: CASSLGPGQGSYEQYF

J gene: TRBJ2-7
V gene: TRBV5-1
CDR3 protein: CASSLIPSGVIYEQYF

J gene: TRBJ1-1
V gene: TRBV10-1
CDR3 protein: CASSDGQGKAEGKAFF

J gene: TRBJ2-7
V gene: TRBV2
CDR3 protein: CASSEGGTGGNEQYF